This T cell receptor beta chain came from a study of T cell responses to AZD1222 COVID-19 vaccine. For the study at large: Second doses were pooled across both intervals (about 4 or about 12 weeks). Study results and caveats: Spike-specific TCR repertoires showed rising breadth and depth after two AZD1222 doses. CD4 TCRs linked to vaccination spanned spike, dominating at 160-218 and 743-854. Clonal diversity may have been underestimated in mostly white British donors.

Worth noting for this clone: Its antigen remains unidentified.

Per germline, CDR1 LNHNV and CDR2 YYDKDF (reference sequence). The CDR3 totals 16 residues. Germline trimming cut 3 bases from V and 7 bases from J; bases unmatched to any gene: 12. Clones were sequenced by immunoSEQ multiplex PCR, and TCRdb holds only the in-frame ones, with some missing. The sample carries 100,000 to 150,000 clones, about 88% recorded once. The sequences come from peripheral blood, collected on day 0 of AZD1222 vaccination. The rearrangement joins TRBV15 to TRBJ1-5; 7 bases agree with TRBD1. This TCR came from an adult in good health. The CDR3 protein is CATSRDTGAQGQPQHF. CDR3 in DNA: TGTGCCACCAGCAGGGATACAGGGGCTCAGGGGCAGCCCCAGCATTTT.